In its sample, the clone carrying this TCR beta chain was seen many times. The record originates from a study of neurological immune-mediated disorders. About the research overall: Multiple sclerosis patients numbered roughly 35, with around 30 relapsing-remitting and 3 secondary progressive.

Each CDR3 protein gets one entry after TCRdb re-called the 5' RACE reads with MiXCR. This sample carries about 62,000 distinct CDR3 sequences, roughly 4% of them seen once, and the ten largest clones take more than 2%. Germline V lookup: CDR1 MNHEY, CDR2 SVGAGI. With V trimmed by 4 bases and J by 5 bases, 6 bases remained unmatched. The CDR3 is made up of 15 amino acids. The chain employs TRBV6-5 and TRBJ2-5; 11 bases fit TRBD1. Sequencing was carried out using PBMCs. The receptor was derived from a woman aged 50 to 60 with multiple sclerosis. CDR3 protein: CASSWDRGNVETQYF. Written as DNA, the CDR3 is TGTGCCAGCAGTTGGGACAGGGGGAATGTGGAGACCCAGTACTTC.